Listed here are 9 T cell receptor beta chains from one sample, sequenced in a study of T cell responses to AZD1222 COVID-19 vaccine. Some clones are missing from TCRdb's copy, which holds only in-frame ones; the method was immunoSEQ multiplex PCR. This sample has 150,000 or so clones, with about nine tenths found just once. The input for sequencing was peripheral blood, taken on day 0 of AZD1222 vaccination. The receptors derive from an adult in good health.

The chain carries TRBV4-2 and TRBJ1-1, with TRBD1 matching over 7 bases. Per the germline V gene, CDR1 is LGHNA and CDR2 is YNFKEQ. Germline trimming cut 0 bases from V and 5 bases from J; bases unmatched to any gene: 12. The CDR3 contains 17 residues. CDR3 DNA sequence: TGTGCCAGCAGCCAAGAGGCCAGGGGGAGTCGGTGGACTGAAGCTTTCTTT. Its translation is CASSQEARGSRWTEAFF.

This rearrangement joins TRBV5-4 to TRBJ2-5; weak D call: TRBD2 (6 bases). This CDR3 has 15 residues. The germline gives CDR1 SGHNT, CDR2 YYREEE (reference sequence). Trimming removed 5 bases from V and 0 bases from J, with 14 bases in between. The CDR3 region is CASSRSGQYQETQYF. For the CDR3, the DNA is TGTGCCAGCAGTCGGAGCGGGCAGTACCAAGAGACCCAGTACTTC.

The V gene is TRBV27, the J gene TRBJ2-5; TRBD2 matches at 12 bases. The CDR3 totals 15 residues. Germline V gene data show CDR1 as MNHEY and CDR2 as SMNVEV (reference sequence). The V segment lost 5 bases and the J segment 5 bases; nucleotides outside the gene matches: 6. The CDR3 coding sequence is TGTGCCAGCAGTACCCTAGCGGGGGGGTCGGAGACCCAGTACTTC. Residues: CASSTLAGGSETQYF.

Only one count was recorded for this clone. V gene TRBV28 combines with J gene TRBJ1-4; D possibly corresponds to TRBD1 (6 bases). From germline, CDR1 is MDHEN and CDR2 SYDVKM. The CDR3 covers 13 residues. V was clipped by 10 bases and J by 3 bases, with 12 bases between them. CDR3 loop: CATSGEANEKLFF. The DNA for the CDR3 is TGTGCCACCTCAGGGGAGGCTAATGAAAAACTGTTTTTT.

The rearrangement joins TRBV27 to TRBJ2-3, with 8 nucleotides matching TRBD2. J lost 6 bases, V lost 6 bases, and 8 bases had no gene match. The CDR3 length is 14 residues. Germline lookup yields CDR1 MNHEY and CDR2 SMNVEV (reference sequence). CDR3 sequence reads: CASSLGLATDTQYF. CDR3 coding DNA: TGTGCCAGCAGCCTAGGACTAGCAACGGATACGCAGTATTTT.

The genes are TRBV4-2 and TRBJ1-4; no firm D call. CDR3 length: 14 amino acids. The germline V gene encodes CDR1 LGHNA and CDR2 YNFKEQ. The V gene lost 1 base and the J gene lost 8 bases, with 11 bases spanning the gap. CDR3: CASSQAGVQEKLFF. The CDR3 bases are TGTGCCAGCAGCCAAGCTGGGGTTCAAGAAAAACTGTTTTTT.

The chain links TRBV19 to TRBJ1-5, with TRBD1 matching 9 bases. This CDR3 is 16 amino acids long. The V gene end was trimmed by 6 bases and the J gene end by 2 bases; junction bases not matched to a gene: 8. The germline CDR1 and CDR2 sequences are LNHDA and SQIVND (reference sequence). CDR3 in DNA: TGTGCCAGTAGCGCTCCGGGACAGGGTGGCAATCAGCCCCAGCATTTT. Translation: CASSAPGQGGNQPQHF.

This clone came up a few times. The chain employs TRBV12-3 or TRBV12-4 and TRBJ2-2; D ambiguous. Between the trimmed V and J ends, which lost 6 bases and 6 bases, there was a span of 5 bases. The CDR3 runs to 11 residues. CDR3 nucleotide sequence: TGTGCCAGCAGCAAGGCCGGGGAGCTGTTTTTT. Protein product: CASSKAGELFF.

CDR3 sequence reads: CASSTDRSYGYTF. In DNA, the CDR3 is TGTGCCAGCAGTACGGACAGGAGCTATGGCTACACCTTC. The V and J genes are TRBV28 and TRBJ1-2; 7 bases align to TRBD1. The ends lost 5 bases at V and 4 bases at J; junction bases unmatched: 4. The CDR3 consists of 13 residues. From germline, CDR1 is MDHEN and CDR2 SYDVKM.